Reported below is one T cell receptor (beta chain). V was pared by 2 bases and J by 8 bases, with 18 bases between. Germline V gene lookup returns CDR1 MGHDK and CDR2 SYGVNS. The CDR3 spans 15 residues. This entry is derived from a study of blood T cell repertoires in COVID-19. Whole-study context: T cells, B-cell-depleted T cells, or PBMCs supplied cDNA or gDNA.

Original methodology: Estimation of nucleated cell counts was performed using reference gene primer amplification. Using immunoSEQ multiplex PCR, the repertoire was profiled, and TCRdb retains in-frame clones only, with some absent. The V and J calls and clone size were taken over from that table, and D and trimming were inferred from the DNA. The sample carries about 280,000 clones, approximately 86% recorded once. The chain links TRBV25-1 to TRBJ1-2; the D gene is possibly TRBD1 (6 bases). The sequence was collected from a woman aged 70 to 79 with COVID-19, enrolled during active disease. Sequenced input: peripheral blood. CDR3 sequence: CASSEPSTGIEGYTF. The CDR3 nucleotides read TGTGCCAGCAGTGAACCCTCTACAGGGATTGAGGGCTACACCTTC.